This T cell receptor (beta chain) was sequenced in a study of CD8+CD57+ T cells in acquired aplastic anemia (dated by TCRdb to the late 2010s). Study-level background: A mean of around 3.2 ug of DNA, ranging from roughly 0.19 to 27.4 ug, was extracted from sorted CD4+ and CD8+ cells. An average of approximately 10 million reads for CD4+ cells and 12 million or so reads for CD8+ cells was obtained from healthy donor samples. Here is what the overall study found, with its caveats: Around 31 CD8+ CDR3 sequences were shared between patients and controls but appeared highly expressed in patients and within their immunodominant clones. No significant difference in CD8+ Simpson's diversity was found between patients and healthy controls (P=0.060).

In this study, sorted CD4+ and CD8+ T cells from the blood of healthy subjects and of severe aplastic anemia patients had their TCR repertoires deep-sequenced. Ficoll-Paque density gradient centrifugation was used to isolate peripheral blood mononuclear cells. Before DNA extraction, CD4+ and CD8+ T cells were sorted with FACS or magnetic beads. TCR beta VDJ combination and CDR3 sequence profiling used genomic DNA as the template. An Illumina HiSeq 2000 was used for TCR repertoire sequencing. On the study's bioinformatics: TRBV/TRBJ rearrangement plots, CDR3 size and DJ length profiles, and Simpson's diversity index were used to assess repertoires. The immunodominant clone was defined as the most abundant DNA sequence in deep sequencing data. CDR3 amino acid sequences were screened for sharing across subjects and compared with published repertoires and the VDJdb database. TCRdb took the public reads, trimmed them with fastp at Q25, ran MiXCR for clone calling and kept in-frame beta chains. Rows matching on CDR3 protein sequence are summarized as one entry with the most common DNA and genes. The V and J calls, along with clone size, are taken from TCRdb and not from the paper's own processing. The sample table holds 100,000 to 130,000 distinct CDR3 sequences, of which approximately 48% were seen once. The ten biggest clones cover under 35% of the sample.

Concerning this clonotype itself: Its antigen is unknown. There are no base qualities to consult, and no much larger clone falls within one base.

The sequenced material came from sorted CD4+, CD8+, or CD8+CD57+ T cells (not recorded which) from PBMCs. This TCR was sampled from a human donor in good health, serving as a control.

In nucleotide form, the sequence is TGTGCCAGCAGCCTCACATACTACGAGCAGTACTTC. This is translated as CASSLTYYEQYF. The rearrangement joined TRBV2 to TRBJ2-7, with no D gene named confidently. CDR3 length: 12 amino acids, cysteine to phenylalanine. Only the CDR3 DNA is retained, 36 bases long and in frame from the first base. Reading the germline V gene gives CDR1 SNHLY and CDR2 FYNNEI. V and J are truncated by 6 bases and 3 bases respectively, leaving an intervening sequence of 9 bases.